A single sample gave rise to the 24 T cell receptor beta chains below, sequenced in a study of T cell repertoires in cytomegalovirus infection. These TCRs are of unknown antigen specificity. TCRdb re-called the reads with MiXCR, one entry per CDR3 protein. Counted here are some 480,000 distinct CDR3 sequences, 30% to 40% occurring once; the ten biggest clones make up 15% to 20%. The sequencing used cultured PBMCs, collected from culture after CMV antigen stimulation. These receptors all come from a human donor in good health (CMV status not recorded). Some clones in this sample may be carry-over from other donors' samples.

The chain combines TRBV5-1 with TRBJ2-5; 7 bases are a match to TRBD1. With V trimmed by 3 bases and J by 2 bases, 7 bases remained unmatched. From germline, CDR1 is SGHRS and CDR2 YFSETQ. The CDR3 runs 15 residues. The CDR3 region has the DNA TGCGCCAGCAGCTCCCGGGGACAGTATCAAGAGACCCAGTACTTC. This gives the protein CASSSRGQYQETQYF.

The chain employs TRBV7-9 and TRBJ1-2; D gene unclear. The CDR3 is 12 residues long. Trimming took 8 bases from V and 4 from J, leaving 11 bases between them. Germline CDR1 and CDR2: SEHNR and FQNEAQ (reference sequence). The CDR3 loop reads CASDRAGYGYTF. The CDR3, as DNA: TGTGCCAGCGATAGGGCCGGCTATGGCTACACCTTC.

This chain joins TRBV20-1 and TRBJ2-7; 9 nucleotides line up with TRBD2. With 0 bases clipped from V and 3 bases from J, the junction kept 12 bases outside the gene matches. The CDR3 extends over 17 amino acids. Germline values: CDR1 DFQATT, CDR2 SNEGSKA (reference sequence). CDR3 loop: CSARENSGRSVFYEQYV. CDR3 bases: TGCAGTGCTAGAGAAAACAGCGGGAGGTCCGTCTTCTACGAGCAGTACGTC.

This clonotype turned up a few times. The CDR3 protein is CASSLVFGFADTQYF. In DNA, the CDR3 is TGCGCCAGCAGCTTGGTTTTTGGGTTCGCAGATACGCAGTATTTT. The genes are TRBV5-1 and TRBJ2-3; D gene uncertain. The CDR3 loop spans 15 amino acids. Germline V CDR1 and CDR2: SGHRS, YFSETQ. Trimming removed 0 bases at V and 4 bases at J, with 12 bases between.

As concerns this clonotype: A read error may produce the germline difference seen at one junction end. The chain recombines TRBV29-1 with TRBJ2-1, with 9 bases aligning to TRBD2. Germline-derived CDR1 and CDR2 are SQVTM and ANQGSEA. The CDR3 has 13 residues. The CDR3 sequence is CSGQREERNEQFF. Here the CDR3 DNA reads TGTTCGGGTCAGCGGGAGGAGAGGAATGAGCAGTTCTTC.

This clonotype was recorded a few times. The genes are TRBV12-5 and TRBJ2-5; 8 positions agree with TRBD1. V dropped 9 bases and J dropped 2; count of bases not matched to a gene: 2. Per germline, CDR1 LGHNT and CDR2 FRNRAP. This CDR3 contains 12 residues. The CDR3: CASGTGQETQYF. The CDR3 coding sequence is TGTGCTAGCGGGACAGGTCAAGAGACCCAGTACTTC.

This clonotype was seen a few times. The rearrangement uses TRBV7-9 and TRBJ2-1, with TRBD2 matching over 8 bases. Losses at the gene ends were 5 bases for V and 4 bases for J; bases not matched to a gene: 10. Germline CDR1 SEHNR, CDR2 FQNEAQ (reference sequence). There are 16 residues in the CDR3. CDR3: CASSPPSLAEYNEQFF. The CDR3 bases are TGTGCCAGCAGCCCCCCCTCACTAGCGGAGTACAATGAGCAGTTCTTC.

V is TRBV29-1 and J is TRBJ2-7; 11 nucleotides agree with TRBD2. Germline V gene sequence: CDR1 SQVTM, CDR2 ANQGSEA. The CDR3 runs to 13 residues. Unmatched junction bases numbered 6, after V lost 4 bases and J lost 7 bases. CDR3 in DNA: TGCAGCGTTGGGGGACTAGCGGTTCGAGAGCAGTACTTC. Amino acids: CSVGGLAVREQYF.

This clonotype has just a few counts. V usage is TRBV7-3 and J usage is TRBJ2-1; maybe TRBD1 (5 bases). Germline values: CDR1 SGHTA, CDR2 FQGTGA. The CDR3 spans 16 residues. Trimming left V 2 bases short and J 2 bases short, with 13 bases between. The CDR3: CASSLYSRQTYNEQFF. CDR3 nucleotides: TGTGCCAGCAGCTTATATTCCCGACAGACCTACAATGAGCAGTTCTTC.

The genes are TRBV28 and TRBJ1-1; perhaps TRBD1 as D (5 bases). Germline V gene lookup returns CDR1 MDHEN and CDR2 SYDVKM. The CDR3 length is 15 residues. V was clipped by 1 base and J by 0 bases, with 9 bases between them. CDR3 in amino acids: CASSLSGRVNTEAFF. In nucleotides, the CDR3 is TGTGCCAGCAGTTTATCAGGCAGGGTGAACACTGAAGCTTTCTTT.

The J gene is TRBJ2-2, the V gene TRBV7-2; D gene uncertain. This CDR3 region has 14 residues. V shed 5 bases and J shed 1 base, with 8 bases lying between them. Germline V CDR1 and CDR2: SGHTA, FQGNSA. CDR3 bases: TGTGCCAGCAGCCTATACAAGAACACCGGGGAGCTGTTTTTT. Its translation is CASSLYKNTGELFF.

The rearrangement uses TRBV11-3 and TRBJ2-1, with D unresolved. The CDR3 extends over 14 amino acids. V was shortened by 5 bases and J by 5 bases, with 13 bases between the two germline ends. The germline CDR1 and CDR2 sequences are SGHNT and YENEEA. The CDR3 loop reads CASSLPGPNNEQFF. CDR3 coding DNA: TGTGCCAGCAGCCTCCCCGGACCTAACAATGAGCAGTTCTTC.

This clonotype has only a few counts. The V call is TRBV12-3 or TRBV12-4, the J call TRBJ2-2; 7 bases are shared with TRBD1. The CDR3 totals 14 residues. The junction had 10 bases not matched to a gene; V was cut back by 9 bases and J by 6 bases. The CDR3 sequence is CASGRDSRPGELFF. The CDR3 bases are TGTGCCAGTGGCCGGGACAGTCGTCCCGGGGAGCTGTTTTTT.

The chain combines TRBV5-1 with TRBJ1-2, with 8 bases fitting TRBD1. The CDR3 covers 14 residues. The V segment lost 7 bases and the J segment 6 bases; nucleotides outside the gene matches: 11. Germline-derived CDR1 and CDR2 are SGHRS and YFSETQ. The CDR3 DNA sequence: TGCGCCAGCCTCTCTAACCCGGGACAGGATGGCTACACCTTC. Protein product: CASLSNPGQDGYTF.

As regards this clonotype: One end of the junction is discordant with germline, which a read error may explain. This sequence joins TRBV7-9 and TRBJ2-2; D might be TRBD1 (6 bases). Looked up from germline, CDR1 is SEHNR and CDR2 is FQNEAQ (reference sequence). The CDR3 sequence is 17 residues long. The CDR3 protein is CASSLIDRRTNTGERFF. The CDR3 coding sequence is TGTGCCAGCAGCTTGATCGACAGGCGAACGAACACCGGGGAGCGGTTTTTT.

This clonotype was found many times. The chain has TRBV7-2 and TRBJ1-2; D uncertain. CDR3 size: 16 residues. Trimming removed 1 base at V and 10 bases at J, with 22 bases between. The germline gives CDR1 SGHTA, CDR2 FQGNSA. CDR3 amino acids: CASSLDRERSPHDYTF. The CDR3 DNA sequence: TGTGCCAGCAGCTTAGACCGGGAAAGGTCCCCTCATGACTACACCTTC.

The chain is built from TRBV20-1 and TRBJ2-1; weak D call: TRBD2 (7 bases). The germline CDR1 and CDR2 sequences are DFQATT and SNEGSKA (reference sequence). The germline V and J ends were trimmed by 8 bases and 5 bases, with 16 bases remaining between them. CDR3 length: 13 residues. CDR3 residues: CSTGGRQDNEQFF. The CDR3 nucleotides are TGCAGTACGGGGGGCAGACAGGACAATGAGCAGTTCTTC.

This clonotype has more than one count but fewer than ten. The chain has TRBV7-9 and TRBJ1-1; D is undetermined. CDR3 length equals 13 residues. CDR1 is SEHNR and CDR2 is FQNEAQ in the germline V gene (reference sequence). The V and J ends lost 5 bases and 1 base respectively, with 8 bases between them. The CDR3: CASSLITNTEAFF. The CDR3 coding sequence is TGTGCCAGCAGCCTAATTACGAACACTGAAGCTTTCTTT.

The rearrangement links TRBV27 to TRBJ2-2; maybe TRBD2 (5 bases). This CDR3 has 15 residues. Trimming took off 2 bases at V and 5 bases at J, with 12 bases between the two ends. The germline V gene encodes CDR1 MNHEY and CDR2 SMNVEV (reference sequence). The CDR3, as DNA: TGTGCCAGCAGTTTAGTCACGGGAATAACCGGGGAGCTGTTTTTT. Protein sequence: CASSLVTGITGELFF.

The chain combines TRBV20-1 with TRBJ2-4; D uncertain. With 1 base removed from V and 3 bases from J, the gap between germline ends came to 16 bases. This CDR3 has 16 amino acids. Germline CDR1 reads DFQATT; CDR2 reads SNEGSKA (reference sequence). Written as DNA, the CDR3 is TGCAGTGCTAGAGTTCACAATCTTAGGGACAAAAACATTCAGTACTTC. This translates into CSARVHNLRDKNIQYF.

As for this clonotype: Mismatch with germline at one junction end may stem from a read error. The rearrangement uses TRBV4-1 and TRBJ2-1, with D perhaps TRBD2 (5 bases). Germline lookup yields CDR1 MGHRA and CDR2 YSYEKL. CDR3 size: 13 residues. The CDR3 loop is CASSQSAGLEQFF. For the CDR3, the DNA is TGTGCCAGCAGCCAATCAGCCGGACTTGAGCAGTTCTTC.

The rearrangement joins TRBV6-2 or TRBV6-3 to TRBJ2-6; D is undetermined. The CDR3 contains 15 residues. Germline CDR1 reads MNHEY; CDR2 reads SVGEGT. With 2 bases removed from V and 3 bases from J, the gap between germline ends came to 8 bases. CDR3: CASSYPGGGANVLTF. The CDR3 coding sequence is TGTGCCAGCAGTTACCCCGGCGGTGGGGCCAACGTCCTGACTTTC.

This rearrangement joins TRBV4-2 to TRBJ1-1; D is perhaps TRBD1 (5 bases). The CDR3 covers 14 residues. Trimming shortened V by 1 base and J by 6 bases, and 12 bases separated the two germline ends. Germline V gene data show CDR1 as LGHNA and CDR2 as YNFKEQ. The CDR3 region is CASSQADMGAEAFF. DNA for the CDR3: TGTGCCAGCAGCCAAGCTGACATGGGGGCTGAAGCTTTCTTT.

This clonotype was detected a few times. The chain carries TRBV7-2 and TRBJ2-5; 8 bases line up with TRBD2. J gave up 2 bases and V 2 bases, and 4 bases lay outside the gene matches. This CDR3 is built from 15 residues. Germline CDR1 is SGHTA and CDR2 is FQGNSA. The CDR3 region is CASSLSKREQETQYF. The CDR3, as DNA: TGTGCCAGCAGCTTATCAAAGCGGGAGCAAGAGACCCAGTACTTC.